This entry concerns a single T cell receptor (beta chain). The method was immunoSEQ multiplex PCR; TCRdb's version includes in-frame clones alone and lacks a portion of them. The data contain about 79,000 clones, 90% to 95% of them singletons. The source of the sample is a study of technical replicates of blood from four donors. Germline lookup yields CDR1 SEHNR and CDR2 FQNEAQ (reference sequence). Trimming shortened V by 5 bases and J by 2 bases, and 12 bases separated the two germline ends. The length of the CDR3 is 15 residues. The V gene is TRBV7-9, the J gene TRBJ2-2; D might be TRBD1 (6 bases). The sequenced sample consisted of T cells isolated from PBMCs. The TCR originated in a human donor in good health. CDR3 amino acids: CASSQNRANTGELFF. The CDR3 nucleotides are TGTGCCAGCAGCCAAAACAGGGCAAACACCGGGGAGCTGTTTTTT.